This T cell receptor beta chain came from a study of cytomegalovirus exposure and HLA in healthy donors. Both 60 Vbeta primers and 13 Jbeta primers went into the PCR. TCRdb's copy holds only in-frame clones and misses some; the assay was immunoSEQ multiplex PCR. The sample lists around 170,000 clones; around 82% were seen once. The CDR3 has 18 amino acids. V lost 2 bases to trimming and J lost 4 bases; unmatched junction nucleotides: 7. Germline CDR1 reads SEHNR; CDR2 reads FQNEAQ (reference sequence). The TCR was taken from a boy younger than 10 in good health and CMV-seronegative. The rearrangement links TRBV7-9 to TRBJ2-6; 11 bases line up with TRBD2. The sequenced sample was PBMCs. CDR3 coding DNA: TGTGCCAGCAGCTTAAAGGCTAGCGGGAGGACGGGGGCCAACGTCCTGACTTTC. This gives the protein CASSLKASGRTGANVLTF.